This entry features one TCR beta chain sequence. V lost 8 bases, J lost 0 bases, and 11 bases lay in between. The CDR3 is 13 residues long. Germline V lookup: CDR1 SGHVS, CDR2 FNYEAQ. Co-plating was performed using 200,000 CFSE-labeled responder cells and 200,000 irradiated, violet-dye-labeled stimulator cells. TCRdb's table, derived via immunoSEQ multiplex PCR, lists solely in-frame clones and lacks some. The profile covers some 10,000 clones, with around 26% appearing a single time and 5% to 7.5% taken by the ten largest. This record comes from a study of graft-versus-host responses after intestinal transplantation.

This TCR came from a human patient who received an intestinal transplant. The sample in question was alloreactive CD8+ T cells from a mixed lymphocyte reaction culture, obtained before intestinal transplant. Subset described: CFSE-low proliferating T cells sorted from approximately six-day pre-transplant mixed lymphocyte reaction (GvH or HvG direction). The chain uses TRBV7-6 and TRBJ2-7; no clear D gene. The CDR3 DNA reads TGTGCCAGCGGATCTGGGCCCTCCTACGAGCAGTACTTC. Translated, it gives CASGSGPSYEQYF.